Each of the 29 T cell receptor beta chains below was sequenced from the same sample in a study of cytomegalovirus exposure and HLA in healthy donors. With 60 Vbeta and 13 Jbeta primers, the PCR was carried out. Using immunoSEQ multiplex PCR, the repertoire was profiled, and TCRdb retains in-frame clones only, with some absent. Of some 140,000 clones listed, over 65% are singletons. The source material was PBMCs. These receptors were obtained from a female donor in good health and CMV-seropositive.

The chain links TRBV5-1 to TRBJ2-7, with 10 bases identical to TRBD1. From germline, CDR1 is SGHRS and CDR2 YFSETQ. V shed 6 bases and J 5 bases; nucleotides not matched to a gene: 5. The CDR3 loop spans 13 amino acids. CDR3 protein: CASTMGQGNEQYF. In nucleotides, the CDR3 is TGCGCCAGCACTATGGGACAGGGGAACGAGCAGTACTTC.

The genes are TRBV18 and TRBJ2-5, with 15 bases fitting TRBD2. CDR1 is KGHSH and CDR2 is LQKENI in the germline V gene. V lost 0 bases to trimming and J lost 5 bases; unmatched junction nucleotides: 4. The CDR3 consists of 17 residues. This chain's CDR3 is CASSPPGLAGGQETQYF. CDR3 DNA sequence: TGTGCCAGCTCACCACCTGGACTAGCGGGAGGGCAGGAGACCCAGTACTTC.

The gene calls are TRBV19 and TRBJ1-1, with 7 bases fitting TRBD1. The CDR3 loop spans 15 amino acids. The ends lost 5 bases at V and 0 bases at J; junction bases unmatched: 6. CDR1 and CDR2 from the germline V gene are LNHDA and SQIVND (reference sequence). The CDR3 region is CASSAQGTLNTEAFF. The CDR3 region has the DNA TGTGCCAGTAGTGCACAGGGGACATTGAACACTGAAGCTTTCTTT.

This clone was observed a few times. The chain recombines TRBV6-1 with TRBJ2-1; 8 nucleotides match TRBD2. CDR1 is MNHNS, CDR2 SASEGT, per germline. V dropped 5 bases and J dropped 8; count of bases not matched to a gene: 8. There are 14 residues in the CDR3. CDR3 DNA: TGTGCCAGCAGTCTCTACGGGGGGGTGGATGAGCAGTTCTTC. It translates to CASSLYGGVDEQFF.

Here the CDR3 DNA reads TGTGCCAGCAGTTACTCTCAGGGGGCGCGGACTGAAGCTTTCTTT. Its translation is CASSYSQGARTEAFF. This chain joins TRBV6-5 and TRBJ1-1, with 8 bases aligning to TRBD1. The CDR3 runs to 15 residues. V lost 0 bases and J lost 5; bases outside the gene matches: 5. The germline V gene has CDR1 MNHEY and CDR2 SVGAGI.

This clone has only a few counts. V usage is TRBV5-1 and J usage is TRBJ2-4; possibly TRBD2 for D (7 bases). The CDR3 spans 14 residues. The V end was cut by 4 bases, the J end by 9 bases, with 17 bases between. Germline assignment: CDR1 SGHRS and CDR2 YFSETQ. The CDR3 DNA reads TGCGCCAGCAGCGCTGGGGGGGGCGAGGGCATTCAGTACTTC. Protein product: CASSAGGGEGIQYF.

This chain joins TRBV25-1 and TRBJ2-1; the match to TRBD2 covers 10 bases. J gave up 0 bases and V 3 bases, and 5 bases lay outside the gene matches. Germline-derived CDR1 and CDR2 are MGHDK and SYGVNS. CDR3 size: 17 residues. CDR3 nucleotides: TGTGCCAGCAGTGACCCACTAGCGGGGAGCTCCTACAATGAGCAGTTCTTC. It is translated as CASSDPLAGSSYNEQFF.

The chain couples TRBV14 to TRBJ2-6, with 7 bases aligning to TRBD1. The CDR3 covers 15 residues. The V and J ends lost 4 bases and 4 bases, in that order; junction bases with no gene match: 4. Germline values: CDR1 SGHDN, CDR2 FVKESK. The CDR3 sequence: CASSPRGTGANVLTF. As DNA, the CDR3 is TGTGCCAGCAGCCCCAGGGGGACCGGGGCCAACGTCCTGACTTTC.

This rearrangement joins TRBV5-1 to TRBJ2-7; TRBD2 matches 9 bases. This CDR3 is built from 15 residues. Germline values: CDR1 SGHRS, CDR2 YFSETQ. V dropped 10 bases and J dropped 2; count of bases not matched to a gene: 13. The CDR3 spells CASHLVAGVPYEQYF. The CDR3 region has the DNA TGCGCCTCCCATTTGGTAGCGGGAGTACCCTACGAGCAGTACTTC. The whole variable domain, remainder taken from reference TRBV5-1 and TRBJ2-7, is KAGVTQTPRYLIKTRGQQVTLSCSPISGHRSVSWYQQTPGQGLQFLFEYFSETQRNKGNFPGRFSGRQFSNSRSEMNVSTLELGDSALYLCASHLVAGVPYEQYFGPGTRLTVT.

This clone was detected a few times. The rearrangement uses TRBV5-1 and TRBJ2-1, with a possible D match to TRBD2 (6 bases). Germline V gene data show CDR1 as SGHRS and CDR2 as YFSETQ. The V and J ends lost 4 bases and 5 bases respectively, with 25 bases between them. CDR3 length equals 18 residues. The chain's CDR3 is CASSGTGFGTQIHNEQFF. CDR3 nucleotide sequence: TGCGCCAGCAGCGGAACAGGCTTCGGGACTCAAATTCACAATGAGCAGTTCTTC.

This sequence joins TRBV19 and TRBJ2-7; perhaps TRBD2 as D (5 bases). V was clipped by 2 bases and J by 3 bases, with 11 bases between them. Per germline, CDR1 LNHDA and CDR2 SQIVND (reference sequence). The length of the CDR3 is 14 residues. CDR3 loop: CASSIRDQRYEQYF. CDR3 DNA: TGTGCCAGTAGTATACGGGATCAACGCTACGAGCAGTACTTC.

Written as DNA, the CDR3 is TGTGCCAGCAGTTTAAGACAGTGTGGCTACACCTTC. Its translation is CASSLRQCGYTF. This chain joins TRBV28 and TRBJ1-2; TRBD1 might be the D (5 bases). The V end was cut by 2 bases, the J end by 7 bases, with 8 bases between. Germline CDR1 and CDR2: MDHEN and SYDVKM. The CDR3 extends over 12 amino acids.

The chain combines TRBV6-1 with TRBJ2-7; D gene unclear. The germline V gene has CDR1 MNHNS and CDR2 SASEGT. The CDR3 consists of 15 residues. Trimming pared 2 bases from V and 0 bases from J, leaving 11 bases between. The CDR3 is CASSELQLSSYEQYF. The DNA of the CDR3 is TGTGCCAGCAGTGAATTGCAATTGAGCTCCTACGAGCAGTACTTC.

CDR3 bases: TGTGCCAGCAGTTACGCGGGACTAGCGGGATGGCAGTACTTC. Protein product: CASSYAGLAGWQYF. This chain connects TRBV6-5 to TRBJ2-7; 13 nucleotides match TRBD2. Losses at the gene ends were 2 bases for V and 9 bases for J; bases not matched to a gene: 4. The CDR3 is 14 amino acids. In germline, CDR1 is MNHEY, CDR2 SVGAGI.

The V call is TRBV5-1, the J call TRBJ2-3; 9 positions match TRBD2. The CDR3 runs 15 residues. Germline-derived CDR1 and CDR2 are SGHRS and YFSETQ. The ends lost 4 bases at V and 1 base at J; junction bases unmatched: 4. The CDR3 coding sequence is TGCGCCAGCAGCGCGGGAGGGAGTGGCACAGATACGCAGTATTTT. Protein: CASSAGGSGTDTQYF. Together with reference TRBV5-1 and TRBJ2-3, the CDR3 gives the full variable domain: KAGVTQTPRYLIKTRGQQVTLSCSPISGHRSVSWYQQTPGQGLQFLFEYFSETQRNKGNFPGRFSGRQFSNSRSEMNVSTLELGDSALYLCASSAGGSGTDTQYFGPGTRLTVL.

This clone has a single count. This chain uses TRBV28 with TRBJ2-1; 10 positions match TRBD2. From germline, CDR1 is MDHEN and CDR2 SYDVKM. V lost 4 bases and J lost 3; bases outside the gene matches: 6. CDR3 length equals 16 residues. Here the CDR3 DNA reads TGTGCCAGCAGTTCTAGACTAGCGGGTTACTACAATGAGCAGTTCTTC. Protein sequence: CASSSRLAGYYNEQFF.

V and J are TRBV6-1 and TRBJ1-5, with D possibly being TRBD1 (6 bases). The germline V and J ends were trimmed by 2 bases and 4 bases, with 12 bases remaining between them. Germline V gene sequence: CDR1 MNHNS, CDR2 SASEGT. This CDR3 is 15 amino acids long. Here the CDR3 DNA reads TGTGCCAGCAGTGAATCGACAGGCGGGAATCAGCCCCAGCATTTT. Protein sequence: CASSESTGGNQPQHF.

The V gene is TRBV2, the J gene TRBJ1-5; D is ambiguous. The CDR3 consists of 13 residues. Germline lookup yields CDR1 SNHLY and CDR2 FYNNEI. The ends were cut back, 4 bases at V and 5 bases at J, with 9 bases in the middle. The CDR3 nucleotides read TGTGCCAGCAGTGGTGACGGAGATCAGCCCCAGCATTTT. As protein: CASSGDGDQPQHF.

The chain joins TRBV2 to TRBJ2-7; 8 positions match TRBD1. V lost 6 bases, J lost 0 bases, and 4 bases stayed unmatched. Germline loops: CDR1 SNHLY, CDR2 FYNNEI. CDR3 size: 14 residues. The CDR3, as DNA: TGTGCCAGCAGCCTGGACAGGGACTCCTACGAGCAGTACTTC. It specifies CASSLDRDSYEQYF.

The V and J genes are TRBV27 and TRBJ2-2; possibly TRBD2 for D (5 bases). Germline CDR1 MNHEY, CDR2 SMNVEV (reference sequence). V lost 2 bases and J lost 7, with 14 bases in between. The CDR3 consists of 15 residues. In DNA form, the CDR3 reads TGTGCCAGCAGTTTAAGCATTGACTACCACGGGGAGCTGTTTTTT. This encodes CASSLSIDYHGELFF.

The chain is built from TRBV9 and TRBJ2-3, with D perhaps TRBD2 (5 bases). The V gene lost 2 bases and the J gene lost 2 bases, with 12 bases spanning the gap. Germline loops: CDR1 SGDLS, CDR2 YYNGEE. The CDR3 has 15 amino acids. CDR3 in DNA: TGTGCCAGCAGCGTTTTTGCGGGCCACACAGATACGCAGTATTTT. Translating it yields CASSVFAGHTDTQYF.

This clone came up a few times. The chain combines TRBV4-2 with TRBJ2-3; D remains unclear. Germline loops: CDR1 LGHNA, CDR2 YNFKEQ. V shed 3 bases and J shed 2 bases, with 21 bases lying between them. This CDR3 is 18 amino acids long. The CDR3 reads CASSQEPNIAFFTDTQYF. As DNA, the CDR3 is TGTGCCAGCAGCCAGGAACCAAACATAGCTTTCTTCACAGATACGCAGTATTTT.

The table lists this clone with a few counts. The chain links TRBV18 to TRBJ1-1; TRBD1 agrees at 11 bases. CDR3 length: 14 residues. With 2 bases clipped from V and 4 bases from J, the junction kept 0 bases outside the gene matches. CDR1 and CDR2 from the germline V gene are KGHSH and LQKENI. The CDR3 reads CASSPGTGGTEAFF. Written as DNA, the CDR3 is TGTGCCAGCTCACCAGGGACAGGGGGCACTGAAGCTTTCTTT.

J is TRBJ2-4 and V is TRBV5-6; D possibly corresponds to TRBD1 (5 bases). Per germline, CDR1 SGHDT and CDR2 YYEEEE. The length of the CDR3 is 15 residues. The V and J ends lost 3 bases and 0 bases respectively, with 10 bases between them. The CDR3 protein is CASSSTASAKNIQYF. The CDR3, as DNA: TGTGCCAGCAGCTCGACAGCTTCAGCCAAAAACATTCAGTACTTC.

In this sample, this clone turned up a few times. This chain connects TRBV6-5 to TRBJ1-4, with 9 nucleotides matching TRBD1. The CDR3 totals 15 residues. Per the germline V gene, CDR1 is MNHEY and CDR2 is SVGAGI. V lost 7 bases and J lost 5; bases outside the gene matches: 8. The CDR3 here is CASKQQGARNEKLFF. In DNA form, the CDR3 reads TGTGCCAGCAAGCAACAGGGGGCGAGGAATGAAAAACTGTTTTTT.

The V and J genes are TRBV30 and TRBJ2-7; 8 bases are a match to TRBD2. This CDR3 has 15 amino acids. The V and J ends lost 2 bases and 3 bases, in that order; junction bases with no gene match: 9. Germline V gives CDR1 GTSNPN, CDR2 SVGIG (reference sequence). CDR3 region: CAWSNPGTSLYEQYF. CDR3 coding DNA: TGTGCCTGGAGTAATCCGGGGACTAGTCTCTACGAGCAGTACTTC.

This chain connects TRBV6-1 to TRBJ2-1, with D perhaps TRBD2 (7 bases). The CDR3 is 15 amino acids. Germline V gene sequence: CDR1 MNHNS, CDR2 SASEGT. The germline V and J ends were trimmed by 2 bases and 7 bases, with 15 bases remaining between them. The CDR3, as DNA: TGTGCCAGCAGTGAACTATGGGGAGGGGGAAATGAGCAGTTCTTC. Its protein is CASSELWGGGNEQFF.

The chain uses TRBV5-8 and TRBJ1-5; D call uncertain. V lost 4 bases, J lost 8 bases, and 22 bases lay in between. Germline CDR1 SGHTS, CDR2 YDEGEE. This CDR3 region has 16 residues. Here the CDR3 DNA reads TGTGCCAGCAGCAGCGAGGCGTTATCTACGGGTGAGCCCCAGCATTTT. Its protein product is CASSSEALSTGEPQHF.

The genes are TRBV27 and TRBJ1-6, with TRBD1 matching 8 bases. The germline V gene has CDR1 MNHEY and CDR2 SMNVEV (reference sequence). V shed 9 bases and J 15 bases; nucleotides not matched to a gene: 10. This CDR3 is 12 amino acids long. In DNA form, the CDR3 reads TGTGCCAGTAGGGACAGGATTAAGGTCCTCCACTTT. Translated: CASRDRIKVLHF.